Presented here are 5 T cell receptor beta chains from one specimen sequenced in a study of tumor-infiltrating lymphocytes in primary liver carcinoma. Investigators took RNA and DNA out together from roughly 21-30 mg of unsorted bulk tissue. Making TCR beta cDNA involved roughly 500 ng total RNA and a constant-region primer. Nested multiplex PCR, run for three rounds with slightly modified ARM-PCR, yielded TCR beta libraries. TRBV1-TRBV30 forward primers paired with a C-beta reverse primer drove the first two PCR rounds, about 9 cycles each. TCRdb reanalysed the multiplex PCR reads using MiXCR and keeps one entry per CDR3 protein. The profile shows about 43,000 distinct CDR3 sequences, over 70% of them singletons. Material: liver tumor tissue from sampling region 2. Subset here: tumor region T2, inferior pole. The receptors shown here come from a man aged 35 to 55 with primary liver carcinoma and hepatitis B virus infection.

This clonotype has a handful of counts. Given a much more abundant clone one base away, this may be a read error. This sequence joins TRBV30 and TRBJ1-1, with D hard to call. Germline V gene lookup returns CDR1 GTSNPN and CDR2 SVGIG (reference sequence). This CDR3 is 13 amino acids long. The CDR3 region is CAWRFVMNTEALF. CDR3 DNA: TGTGCCTGGAGATTCGTCATGAACACTGAAGCTCTCTTT. Supplemented by reference TRBV30 and TRBJ1-1, the full variable domain reads SQTIHQWPATLVQPVGSPLSLECTVEGTSNPNLYWYRQAAGRGLQLLFYSVGIGQISSEVPQNLSASRPQDRQFILSSKKLLLSDSGFYLCAWRFVMNTEALFGQGTRLTVV.

The chain has TRBV5-1 and TRBJ1-1, with no clear D. The CDR3 contains 13 residues. Germline CDR1 is SGHRS and CDR2 is YFSETQ. V was shortened by 8 bases and J by 3 bases, with 14 bases between the two germline ends. The CDR3 region is CARGTSWDTEAFF. Here the CDR3 DNA reads TGCGCCAGGGGCACGAGTTGGGACACTGAAGCTTTCTTT. The entire variable domain, with the rest obtained from reference TRBV5-1 and TRBJ1-1, is as follows: KAGVTQTPRYLIKTRGQQVTLSCSPISGHRSVSWYQQTPGQGLQFLFEYFSETQRNKGNFPGRFSGRQFSNSRSEMNVSTLELGDSALYLCARGTSWDTEAFFGQGTRLTVV.

About this clonotype itself: Without the conserved terminal phenylalanine or tryptophan, this CDR3 likely stems from a read error. The chain employs TRBV29-1 and TRBJ2-1, with 10 bases identical to TRBD2. The CDR3 sequence is 15 residues long. Germline lookup yields CDR1 SQVTM and CDR2 ANQGSEA. The CDR3 DNA reads as TGCAACGTTGGACAAGCGGGAGGGTTCCACAATGAGCAGTTCTCC. This gives the protein CNVGQAGGFHNEQFS.

The chain has TRBV2 and TRBJ2-3; TRBD1 aligns across 7 bases. Germline CDR1 and CDR2: SNHLY and FYNNEI. The CDR3 is made up of 14 amino acids. The CDR3 protein is CNSSKTGFTDTQYF. CDR3 nucleotides: TGTAACAGCAGTAAGACAGGGTTCACAGATACGCAGTATTTT.

This clonotype is medium-sized (0.01 to 0.1%) in the sample. This chain joins TRBV6-1 and TRBJ2-7; TRBD2 matches 7 bases. Germline trimming cut 0 bases from V and 0 bases from J; bases unmatched to any gene: 8. Germline CDR1 and CDR2: MNHNS and SASEGT. CDR3 length: 17 residues. The CDR3 nucleotides are TGTGCCAGCAGTGAAGCGGGGAGGGCTAGCGGCTCCTACGAGCAGTACTTC. This codes for CASSEAGRASGSYEQYF.